The 9 T cell receptor beta chains presented below share a single source sample, sequenced in a study of blood T cells in healthy people across ages. With a J-beta primer mix and a sample-barcoded 5' primer, a second PCR ran roughly 6 to 12 cycles. One entry per CDR3 protein, called by TCRdb with MiXCR from the 5' RACE reads. The sample includes roughly 2 million distinct CDR3 sequences, around 48% of them seen just once. Sequenced: blood. These receptors all come from a woman aged 35 to 49 in good health.

This clonotype was seen only a few times. J is TRBJ2-1 and V is TRBV6-2 or TRBV6-3; 11 bases line up with TRBD2. From germline, CDR1 is MNHEY and CDR2 SVGEGT. The CDR3 has 19 amino acids. The junction had 13 bases not matched to a gene; V was cut back by 5 bases and J by 1 base. In DNA, the CDR3 is TGTGCCAGCAGTACTATGTTACCGACTAGCGGGGTATCCTACAATGAGCAGTTCTTC. This encodes CASSTMLPTSGVSYNEQFF.

The CDR3 DNA reads as TGTGCCAGCAGAGGCGGGAGGACCCGCATTCAAGAGACCCAGTACTTC. The encoded protein is CASRGGRTRIQETQYF. V and J are TRBV28 and TRBJ2-5, with 8 bases fitting TRBD2. CDR3 length equals 16 residues. V lost 6 bases, J lost 2 bases, and 11 bases stayed unmatched. Germline CDR1 is MDHEN and CDR2 is SYDVKM.

V gene TRBV9 combines with J gene TRBJ2-1, with D possibly TRBD1 on 5 matching bases. The CDR3 totals 12 residues. V was cut by 6 bases and J by 6 bases, with 10 bases left in between. Per the germline V gene, CDR1 is SGDLS and CDR2 is YYNGEE. CDR3 in DNA: TGTGCCAGCACGGACATTTCCAATGAGCAGTTCTTC. This gives the protein CASTDISNEQFF.

The chain links TRBV10-3 to TRBJ1-2, with unresolved D. Germline loops: CDR1 ENHRY, CDR2 SYGVKD. The ends were cut back, 8 bases at V and 7 bases at J, with 11 bases in the middle. The CDR3 totals 11 residues. The CDR3 here is CAIRGVAGYTF. CDR3 nucleotide sequence: TGTGCCATCCGGGGAGTCGCTGGCTACACCTTC.

The chain carries TRBV13 and TRBJ1-1; 9 nucleotides align to TRBD1. The length of the CDR3 is 15 residues. V gave up 4 bases and J gave up 6 bases; unmatched junction bases: 9. CDR1 PRHDT and CDR2 FYEKMQ come from the germline V gene (reference sequence). CDR3 sequence: CASSSNDRGYAEAFF. The CDR3 coding sequence is TGTGCCAGCAGCTCCAATGACAGGGGGTACGCTGAAGCTTTCTTT. The entire variable domain, with the rest obtained from reference TRBV13 and TRBJ1-1, is as follows: AAGVIQSPRHLIKEKRETATLKCYPIPRHDTVYWYQQGPGQDPQFLISFYEKMQSDKGSIPDRFSAQQFSDYHSELNMSSLELGDSALYFCASSSNDRGYAEAFFGQGTRLTVV.

The V gene is TRBV24-1, the J gene TRBJ2-7; 12 bases are a match to TRBD2. CDR3 size: 15 residues. V was clipped by 3 bases and J by 10 bases; unmatched bases: 9. The germline V gene encodes CDR1 KGHDR and CDR2 SFDVKD. The CDR3 protein is CATSDMTSGGAVQYF. The CDR3 region has the DNA TGTGCCACCAGTGATATGACTAGCGGGGGAGCGGTTCAGTACTTC.

The rearrangement joins TRBV29-1 to TRBJ2-4; D remains unclear. CDR3 length: 12 amino acids. V was cut by 3 bases and J by 5 bases, with 8 bases left in between. CDR1 is SQVTM and CDR2 is ANQGSEA in the germline V gene. This chain's CDR3 is CSVEEEQNIQYF. In nucleotides, the CDR3 is TGCAGCGTTGAGGAAGAGCAAAACATTCAGTACTTC.

In this sample, this clonotype turned up a few times. J is TRBJ2-5 and V is TRBV10-3; D unresolved. With 0 bases removed from V and 9 bases from J, the gap between germline ends came to 11 bases. The CDR3 sequence is 13 residues long. Germline CDR1 reads ENHRY; CDR2 reads SYGVKD. This chain's CDR3 is CAISESTSAPQYF. CDR3 nucleotides: TGTGCCATCAGTGAGTCTACGAGTGCGCCCCAGTACTTC.

CDR3 in amino acids: CASSLTAHYNSPLHF. Written as DNA, the CDR3 is TGTGCCAGCAGTTTAACGGCTCACTATAATTCACCCCTCCACTTT. The chain has TRBV27 and TRBJ1-6; D is unresolved. V was pared by 2 bases and J by 3 bases, with 8 bases between. This CDR3 comprises 15 residues. The germline V gene encodes CDR1 MNHEY and CDR2 SMNVEV (reference sequence).